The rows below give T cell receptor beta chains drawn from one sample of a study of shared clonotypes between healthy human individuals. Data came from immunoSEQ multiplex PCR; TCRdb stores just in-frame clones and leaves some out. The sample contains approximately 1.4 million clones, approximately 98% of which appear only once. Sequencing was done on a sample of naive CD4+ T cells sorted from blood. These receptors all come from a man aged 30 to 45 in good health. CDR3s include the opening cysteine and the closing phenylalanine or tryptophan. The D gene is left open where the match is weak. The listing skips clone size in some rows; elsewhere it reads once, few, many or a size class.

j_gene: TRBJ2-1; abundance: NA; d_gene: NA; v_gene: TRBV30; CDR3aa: CAWSVPSRNEQFF; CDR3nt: TGTGCCTGGAGTGTACCGTCCCGTAATGAGCAGTTCTTC
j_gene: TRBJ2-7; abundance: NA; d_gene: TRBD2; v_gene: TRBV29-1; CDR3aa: CSVDRREGGSGYEQYF; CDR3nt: TGCAGCGTTGATAGAAGGGAGGGCGGGAGTGGCTACGAGCAGTACTTC
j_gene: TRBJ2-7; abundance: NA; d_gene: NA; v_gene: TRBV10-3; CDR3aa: CAISESLTYEQYF; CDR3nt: TGTGCCATCAGTGAGTCTCTAACCTACGAGCAGTACTTC
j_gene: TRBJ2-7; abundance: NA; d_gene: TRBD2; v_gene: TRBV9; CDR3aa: CASSRTSGSTYEQYF; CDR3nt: TGTGCCAGCAGCCGTACTAGCGGGAGTACTTACGAGCAGTACTTC
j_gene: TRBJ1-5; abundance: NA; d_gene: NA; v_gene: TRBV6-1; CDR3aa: CASTVAYSNQPQHF; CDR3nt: TGTGCCAGCACAGTTGCCTATAGCAATCAGCCCCAGCATTTT
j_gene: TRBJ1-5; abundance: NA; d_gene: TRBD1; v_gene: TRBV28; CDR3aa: CASRRQGWGNQPQHF; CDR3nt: TGTGCCAGCAGACGACAGGGTTGGGGCAATCAGCCCCAGCATTTT
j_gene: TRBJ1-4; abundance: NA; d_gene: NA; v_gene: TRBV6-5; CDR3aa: CASSYDATNEKLFF; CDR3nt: TGTGCCAGCAGTTACGATGCAACTAATGAAAAACTGTTTTTT
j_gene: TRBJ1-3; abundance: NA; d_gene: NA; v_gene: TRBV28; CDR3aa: CASSIYDTIYF; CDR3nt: TGTGCCAGCAGTATTTACGACACCATATATTTT
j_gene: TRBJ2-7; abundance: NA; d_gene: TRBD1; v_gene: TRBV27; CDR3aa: CASSPGQGRGYEQYF; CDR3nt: TGTGCCAGCAGCCCGGGACAGGGCAGGGGATACGAGCAGTACTTC
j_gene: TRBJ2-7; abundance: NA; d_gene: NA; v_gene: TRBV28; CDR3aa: CASSPAREQYF; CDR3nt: TGTGCCAGCAGTCCCGCCCGGGAGCAGTACTTC
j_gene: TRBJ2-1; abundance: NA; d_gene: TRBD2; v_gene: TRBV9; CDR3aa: CASSVTPGLAGGGEQFF; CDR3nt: TGTGCCAGCAGCGTGACTCCGGGACTAGCGGGAGGGGGTGAGCAGTTCTTC
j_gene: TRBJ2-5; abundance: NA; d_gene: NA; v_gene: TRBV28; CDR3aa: CASSFPLGGPQETQYF; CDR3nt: TGTGCCAGCAGTTTCCCCCTAGGGGGGCCCCAAGAGACCCAGTACTTC
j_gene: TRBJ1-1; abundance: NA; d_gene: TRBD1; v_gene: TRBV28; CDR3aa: CASSSGDSRLNTEAFF; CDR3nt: TGTGCCAGCAGTTCGGGGGACAGCCGTTTGAACACTGAAGCTTTCTTT
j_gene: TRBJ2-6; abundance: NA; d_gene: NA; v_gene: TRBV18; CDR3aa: CASSKFVDSGANVLTF; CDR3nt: TGTGCCAGCTCAAAATTCGTAGACTCTGGGGCCAACGTCCTGACTTTC
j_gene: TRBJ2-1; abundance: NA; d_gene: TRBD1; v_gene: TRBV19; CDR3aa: CASTTLRMTGGPRRTYNEQFF; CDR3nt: TGTGCCAGTACGACCCTGCGGATGACAGGGGGACCCCGACGGACCTACAATGAGCAGTTCTTC
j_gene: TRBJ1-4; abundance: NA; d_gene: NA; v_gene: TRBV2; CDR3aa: CASSRWEDEKLFF; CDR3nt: TGTGCCAGCAGTAGGTGGGAGGATGAAAAACTGTTTTTT
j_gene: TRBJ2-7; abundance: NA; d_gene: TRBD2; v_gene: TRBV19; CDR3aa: CASSRTSGSHEQYF; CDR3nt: TGTGCCAGTAGTCGGACTAGCGGGAGCCACGAGCAGTACTTC
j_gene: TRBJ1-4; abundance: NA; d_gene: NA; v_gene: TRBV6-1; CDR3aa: CASSRDPTNEKLFF; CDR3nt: TGTGCCAGCAGCAGGGATCCAACTAATGAAAAACTGTTTTTT
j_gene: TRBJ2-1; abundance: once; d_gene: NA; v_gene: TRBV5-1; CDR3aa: CASSLVLANEQFF; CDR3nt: TGCGCCAGCAGCTTGGTTCTGGCCAATGAGCAGTTCTTC
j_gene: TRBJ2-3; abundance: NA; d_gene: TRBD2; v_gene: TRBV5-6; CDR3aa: CASSLVAGVGDTQYF; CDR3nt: TGTGCCAGCAGCTTGGTGGCGGGAGTTGGAGATACGCAGTATTTT
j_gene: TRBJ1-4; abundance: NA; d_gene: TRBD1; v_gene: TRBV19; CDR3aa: CASSDELTGGNEKLFF; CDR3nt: TGTGCCAGTAGTGACGAATTGACAGGGGGGAATGAAAAACTGTTTTTT
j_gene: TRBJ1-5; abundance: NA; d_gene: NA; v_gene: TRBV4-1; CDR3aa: CASSQLIGGQVGNQPQHF; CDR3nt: TGCGCCAGCAGCCAACTCATCGGGGGGCAGGTAGGCAATCAGCCCCAGCATTTT
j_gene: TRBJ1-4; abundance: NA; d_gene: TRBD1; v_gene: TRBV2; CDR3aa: CASSGPRGRLNEKLFF; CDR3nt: TGTGCCAGCAGTGGACCCAGGGGGCGGCTTAATGAAAAACTGTTTTTT
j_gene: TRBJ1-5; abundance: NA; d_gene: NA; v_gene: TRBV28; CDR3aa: CASSNAPVTGRNQPQHF; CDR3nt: TGTGCCAGCAGTAATGCCCCTGTGACAGGCCGCAATCAGCCCCAGCATTTT
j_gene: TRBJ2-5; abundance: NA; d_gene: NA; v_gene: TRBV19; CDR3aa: CASSIVTGSLQETQYF; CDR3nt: TGTGCCAGTAGTATAGTAACGGGGAGCCTCCAAGAGACCCAGTACTTC
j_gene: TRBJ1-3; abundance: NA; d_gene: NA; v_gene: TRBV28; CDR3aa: CASSFSTSGNTIYF; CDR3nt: TGTGCCAGCAGTTTTTCTACCTCTGGAAACACCATATATTTT
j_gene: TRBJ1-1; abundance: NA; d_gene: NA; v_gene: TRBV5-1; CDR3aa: CASSLGVVNTEAFF; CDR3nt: TGCGCCAGCAGCTTGGGAGTTGTGAACACTGAAGCTTTCTTT
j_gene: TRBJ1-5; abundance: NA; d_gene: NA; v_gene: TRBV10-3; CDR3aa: CAISGGDVNQPQHF; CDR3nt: TGTGCCATCAGTGGCGGGGATGTGAATCAGCCCCAGCATTTT
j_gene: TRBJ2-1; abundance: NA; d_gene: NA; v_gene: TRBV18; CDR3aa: CASSPLKLAAARDEQFF; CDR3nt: TGTGCCAGCTCACCATTAAAACTAGCAGCGGCGCGCGATGAGCAGTTCTTC
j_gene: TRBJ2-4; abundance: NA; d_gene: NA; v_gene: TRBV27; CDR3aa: CASSTPTSLDIQYF; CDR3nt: TGTGCCAGCAGCACCCCAACTAGTTTGGACATTCAGTACTTC
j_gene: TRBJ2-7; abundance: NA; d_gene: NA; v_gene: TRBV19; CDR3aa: CASSRFGTLSYEQYF; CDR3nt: TGTGCCAGTAGTCGATTCGGAACACTCTCCTACGAGCAGTACTTC
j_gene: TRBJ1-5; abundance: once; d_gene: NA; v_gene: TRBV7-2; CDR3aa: CASSDNWGQPQHF; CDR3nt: TGTGCCAGCAGCGATAATTGGGGTCAGCCCCAGCATTTT
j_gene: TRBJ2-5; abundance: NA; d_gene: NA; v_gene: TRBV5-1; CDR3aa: CASSLGEGETQYF; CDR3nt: TGCGCCAGCAGCTTGGGTGAGGGAGAGACCCAGTACTTC
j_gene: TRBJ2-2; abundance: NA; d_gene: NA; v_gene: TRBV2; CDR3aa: CASSELGYTGELFF; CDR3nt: TGTGCCAGCAGTGAATTAGGTTACACCGGGGAGCTGTTTTTT
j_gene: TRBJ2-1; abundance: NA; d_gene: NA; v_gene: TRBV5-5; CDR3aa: CASSHLGAKSYNEQFF; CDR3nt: TGTGCCAGCAGCCACCTAGGGGCGAAATCCTACAATGAGCAGTTCTTC
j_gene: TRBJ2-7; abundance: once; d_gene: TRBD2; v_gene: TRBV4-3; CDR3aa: CASSRQTTSGTAYEQYF; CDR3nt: TGCGCCAGCAGCCGCCAAACTACTAGCGGGACAGCCTACGAGCAGTACTTC
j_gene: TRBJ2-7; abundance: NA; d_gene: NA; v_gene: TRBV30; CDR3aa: CAWSVPRTGRGYEQYF; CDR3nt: TGTGCCTGGAGTGTACCTCGGACAGGGAGGGGCTACGAGCAGTACTTC
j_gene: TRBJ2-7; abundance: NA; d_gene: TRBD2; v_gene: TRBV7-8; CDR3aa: CASSKQLAGGSYEQYF; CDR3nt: TGTGCCAGCAGCAAGCAACTAGCGGGAGGGTCCTACGAGCAGTACTTC
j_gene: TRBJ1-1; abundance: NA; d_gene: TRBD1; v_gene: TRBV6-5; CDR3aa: CASRRGQGANTEAFF; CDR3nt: TGTGCCAGCAGAAGGGGACAGGGCGCGAACACTGAAGCTTTCTTT
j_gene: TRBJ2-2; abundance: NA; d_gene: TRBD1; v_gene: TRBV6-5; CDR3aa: CASRSQGDTGELFF; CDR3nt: TGTGCCAGCAGGTCACAGGGGGACACCGGGGAGCTGTTTTTT
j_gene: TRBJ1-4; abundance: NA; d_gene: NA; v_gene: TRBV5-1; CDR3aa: CASSSEPRGDEKLFF; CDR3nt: TGCGCCAGCAGCTCCGAGCCCCGTGGAGATGAAAAACTGTTTTTT
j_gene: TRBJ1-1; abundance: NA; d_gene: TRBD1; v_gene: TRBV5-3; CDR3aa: CARSLEPRDRKTEAFF; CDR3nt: TGTGCCAGAAGCTTGGAGCCCCGGGACAGAAAGACTGAAGCTTTCTTT
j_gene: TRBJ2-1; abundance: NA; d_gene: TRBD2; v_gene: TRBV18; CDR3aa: CASSPQRGSEQFF; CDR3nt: TGTGCCAGCTCACCACAACGCGGGAGTGAGCAGTTCTTC
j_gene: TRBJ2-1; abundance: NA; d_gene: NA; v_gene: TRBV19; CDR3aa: CASSGTAFYNEQFF; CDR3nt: TGTGCCAGTAGCGGGACCGCCTTCTACAATGAGCAGTTCTTC
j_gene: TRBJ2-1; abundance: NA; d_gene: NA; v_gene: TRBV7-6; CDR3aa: CASSLGQRSSNEQFF; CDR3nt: TGTGCCAGCAGCTTAGGACAGCGGAGTAGCAATGAGCAGTTCTTC
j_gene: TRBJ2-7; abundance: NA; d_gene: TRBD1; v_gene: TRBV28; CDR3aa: CASSLTGQGIFYEQYF; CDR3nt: TGTGCCAGCAGTTTAACGGGACAGGGGATTTTCTACGAGCAGTACTTC
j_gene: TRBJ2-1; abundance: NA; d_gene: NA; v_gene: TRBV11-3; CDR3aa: CASSFASGTSYNEQFF; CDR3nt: TGTGCCAGCAGCTTCGCGAGCGGAACATCCTACAATGAGCAGTTCTTC
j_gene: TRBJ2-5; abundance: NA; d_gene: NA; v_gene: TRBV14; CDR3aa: CASSHERGVRETQYF; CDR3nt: TGTGCCAGCAGCCACGAAAGGGGGGTCAGGGAGACCCAGTACTTC
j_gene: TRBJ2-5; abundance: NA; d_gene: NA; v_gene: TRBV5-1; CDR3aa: CASSLEPGQETQYF; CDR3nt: TGCGCCAGCAGCTTGGAACCAGGCCAAGAGACCCAGTACTTC
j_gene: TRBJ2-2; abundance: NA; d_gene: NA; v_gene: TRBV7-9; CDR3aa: CASRPDRRDTGELFF; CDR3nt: TGTGCCAGCAGGCCGGACAGGAGGGACACCGGGGAGCTGTTTTTT
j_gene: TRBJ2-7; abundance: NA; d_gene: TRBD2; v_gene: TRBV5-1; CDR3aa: CASSLTPSGASYEQYF; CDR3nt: TGCGCCAGCAGCCTGACCCCAAGCGGGGCATCCTACGAGCAGTACTTC
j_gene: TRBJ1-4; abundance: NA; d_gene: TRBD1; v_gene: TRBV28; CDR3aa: CASGDRGESVSEKLFF; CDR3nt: TGTGCCAGCGGGGACAGGGGGGAATCGGTATCTGAAAAACTGTTTTTT
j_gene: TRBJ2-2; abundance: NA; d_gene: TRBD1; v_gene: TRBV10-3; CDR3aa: CAIRTGANTGELFF; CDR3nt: TGTGCCATCAGAACAGGGGCGAACACCGGGGAGCTGTTTTTT
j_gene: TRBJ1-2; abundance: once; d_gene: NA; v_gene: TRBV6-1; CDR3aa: CASKLGGTNYGYTF; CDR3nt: TGTGCCAGCAAGCTGGGGGGAACGAACTATGGCTACACCTTC
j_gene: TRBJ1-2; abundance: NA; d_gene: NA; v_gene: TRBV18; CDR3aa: CASSPTEGNGYTF; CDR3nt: TGTGCCAGCTCACCAACCGAGGGGAATGGCTACACCTTC